A selection of T cell receptor beta chains follows, all from one sample in a study of blood T cell repertoires in COVID-19. Some clones are missing from TCRdb's copy, which holds only in-frame ones; the method was immunoSEQ multiplex PCR. The repertoire holds 220,000 or so clones, about 88% seen once, with roughly a tenth in the top ten. Sequenced material: peripheral blood. The receptor set was obtained from a woman aged 45-65 years with COVID-19, enrolled during active disease. Each CDR3 is given with its conserved first and last residue. Fields, in order: J gene, V gene, clone size, D gene, CDR3 protein, CDR3 DNA. The D gene is left open where the match is weak. Clone size is shown for a subset of rows, as once, few, many or a class of expanded clone.

>TRBJ1-6|TRBV19|NA|NA
CASRPTRVSGNSPLHF
TGTGCCAGTAGACCCACCAGGGTCTCTGGGAATTCACCCCTCCACTTT
>TRBJ1-2|TRBV19|NA|TRBD1
CASSPRDRGYGYTF
TGTGCCAGTAGTCCCCGGGACAGGGGTTACGGCTACACCTTC
>TRBJ2-2|TRBV30|NA|NA
CAWRHTGIGELFF
TGTGCCTGGAGGCATACAGGGATCGGGGAGCTGTTTTTT
>TRBJ1-3|TRBV10-3|few|NA
CAISESYLPGNTIYF
TGTGCCATCAGTGAGTCATATCTCCCTGGAAACACCATATATTTT
>TRBJ2-2|TRBV7-2|NA|NA
CASSLPGALNTGELFF
TGTGCCAGCAGCCTCCCAGGGGCCCTGAACACCGGGGAGCTGTTTTTT
>TRBJ2-7|TRBV30|NA|TRBD2
CAWSDMGGYEQYF
TGTGCCTGGAGTGATATGGGGGGGTACGAGCAGTACTTC
>TRBJ1-2|TRBV30|NA|TRBD1
CAWIGQGRDGYTF
TGTGCCTGGATCGGACAGGGGAGGGATGGCTACACCTTC
>TRBJ2-3|TRBV27|few|NA
CASSLTAPSGNTQYF
TGTGCCAGCAGTTTAACAGCCCCGAGCGGTAATACGCAGTATTTT
>TRBJ2-7|TRBV9|NA|NA
CASSSGSSYEQYF
TGTGCCAGCAGCAGTGGGAGCTCCTACGAGCAGTACTTC
>TRBJ2-7|TRBV24-1|NA|NA
CATSPSLGQATYEQYF
TGTGCCACCAGTCCGTCCCTGGGGCAGGCCACCTACGAGCAGTACTTC
>TRBJ2-3|TRBV3-1/TRBV3-2|once|NA
CASSQDQRPYTDTQYF
TGTGCCAGCAGCCAAGACCAGCGGCCCTACACAGATACGCAGTATTTT
>TRBJ1-3|TRBV30|NA|TRBD1
CAWSVRTGSGNTIYF
TGTGCCTGGAGTGTAAGGACAGGTTCTGGAAACACCATATATTTT
>TRBJ1-4|TRBV10-2|NA|NA
CASSPTGIQEKLFF
TGCGCCAGCAGTCCTACAGGGATTCAGGAAAAACTGTTTTTT
>TRBJ1-4|TRBV15|NA|TRBD1
CATSREQGGEKLFF
TGTGCCACCAGCAGAGAACAGGGGGGTGAAAAACTGTTTTTT
>TRBJ1-1|TRBV6-5|NA|NA
CASSRNRDGTEAFF
TGTGCCAGCAGTCGGAACAGGGACGGTACTGAAGCTTTCTTT
>TRBJ2-6|TRBV5-1|NA|NA
CASRAGANVLTF
TGCGCCAGCCGGGCTGGGGCCAACGTCCTGACTTTC
>TRBJ1-1|TRBV6-6|NA|NA
CASTHGGVRDTEAFF
TGTGCCAGCACCCACGGAGGGGTAAGAGACACTGAAGCTTTCTTT
>TRBJ1-2|TRBV6-5|NA|NA
CASRGGRAIYYGYTF
TGTGCCAGCAGGGGCGGGCGAGCGATTTACTATGGCTACACCTTC
>TRBJ1-2|TRBV19|few|TRBD1
CASMAGTGGGYTF
TGTGCCAGTATGGCCGGGACAGGGGGTGGCTACACCTTC
>TRBJ2-1|TRBV19|NA|TRBD2
CATRRPRGGQRNEQFF
TGTGCCACCAGGAGGCCTCGGGGGGGCCAGAGGAATGAGCAGTTCTTC